The rows below give T cell receptor beta chains drawn from one sample of a study of technical replicates of blood from a few donors. The data were produced by immunoSEQ multiplex PCR, yet TCRdb's version contains in-frame clones alone and is incomplete. The data show approximately 82,000 clones, 85% to 95% seen once. Specimen: T cells isolated from PBMCs. The receptors were gathered from a human donor in good health. The CDR3 runs from the conserved cysteine through the conserved F or W. The D gene is left open where the match is weak. Where a row states a size, it is once, few, many or the class of an expanded clone; other rows omit it.

j_call: TRBJ1-5; v_call: TRBV11-2; clone_size: NA; d_call: TRBD1; cdr3_aa: CASSPGTGLRQPQHF; cdr3_nt: TGTGCCAGCAGCCCCGGGACAGGTCTTAGGCAGCCCCAGCATTTT
j_call: TRBJ2-1; v_call: TRBV7-9; clone_size: NA; d_call: TRBD1; cdr3_aa: CASSHPGQPYNEQFF; cdr3_nt: TGTGCCAGCAGCCACCCGGGACAGCCCTACAATGAGCAGTTCTTC
j_call: TRBJ1-5; v_call: TRBV7-9; clone_size: NA; d_call: NA; cdr3_aa: CASSLVDSTQPQHF; cdr3_nt: TGTGCCAGCAGCTTAGTGGATAGCACCCAGCCCCAGCATTTT
j_call: TRBJ2-1; v_call: TRBV11-3; clone_size: NA; d_call: TRBD2; cdr3_aa: CASSSRGGPSFLTSYNEQFF; cdr3_nt: TGTGCCAGCAGCTCCCGCGGGGGGCCAAGTTTCTTGACTTCCTACAATGAGCAGTTCTTC
j_call: TRBJ2-7; v_call: TRBV14; clone_size: NA; d_call: TRBD2; cdr3_aa: CASSPSTSGVSYEQYF; cdr3_nt: TGTGCCAGCAGCCCATCGACTAGCGGGGTCTCCTACGAGCAGTACTTC
j_call: TRBJ1-2; v_call: TRBV23-1; clone_size: NA; d_call: NA; cdr3_aa: CASSQLGASNYGYTF; cdr3_nt: TGCGCCAGCAGTCAGTTGGGGGCTTCTAACTATGGCTACACCTTC
j_call: TRBJ2-7; v_call: TRBV7-2; clone_size: NA; d_call: NA; cdr3_aa: CASSFAGEQYF; cdr3_nt: TGTGCCAGCAGCTTTGCGGGGGAGCAGTACTTC
j_call: TRBJ1-2; v_call: TRBV30; clone_size: NA; d_call: TRBD1; cdr3_aa: CAWSRAGGHYGYTF; cdr3_nt: TGTGCCTGGAGCCGAGCAGGGGGCCACTATGGCTACACCTTC
j_call: TRBJ2-1; v_call: TRBV5-6; clone_size: once; d_call: NA; cdr3_aa: CASSFLNEQFF; cdr3_nt: TGTGCCAGCAGCTTCTTGAATGAGCAGTTCTTC
j_call: TRBJ2-2; v_call: TRBV4-1; clone_size: NA; d_call: NA; cdr3_aa: CASSQVQGNTGELFF; cdr3_nt: TGCGCCAGCAGCCAAGTGCAGGGGAACACCGGGGAGCTGTTTTTT
j_call: TRBJ1-1; v_call: TRBV5-1; clone_size: NA; d_call: NA; cdr3_aa: CASSRNQGITEAFF; cdr3_nt: TGCGCCAGCAGCCGGAACCAGGGGATCACTGAAGCTTTCTTT
j_call: TRBJ2-7; v_call: TRBV5-1; clone_size: NA; d_call: TRBD1; cdr3_aa: CASSHGDRTYEQYF; cdr3_nt: TGCGCCAGCAGCCATGGGGACAGAACCTACGAGCAGTACTTC
j_call: TRBJ2-5; v_call: TRBV6-5; clone_size: once; d_call: TRBD2; cdr3_aa: CASSYSGRASETQYF; cdr3_nt: TGTGCCAGCAGTTACAGCGGGAGGGCCTCGGAGACCCAGTACTTC
j_call: TRBJ2-3; v_call: TRBV11-2; clone_size: NA; d_call: NA; cdr3_aa: CASSFFRSGFGTDTQYF; cdr3_nt: TGTGCCAGCAGCTTTTTTCGGTCGGGTTTTGGCACAGATACGCAGTATTTT
j_call: TRBJ1-5; v_call: TRBV7-2; clone_size: NA; d_call: NA; cdr3_aa: CASSREGQPQHF; cdr3_nt: TGTGCCAGCTCCAGGGAAGGACAGCCCCAGCATTTT
j_call: TRBJ2-3; v_call: TRBV5-4; clone_size: NA; d_call: TRBD1; cdr3_aa: CASSSSGQSTDTQYF; cdr3_nt: TGTGCCAGCAGCTCCTCGGGACAGAGCACAGATACGCAGTATTTT
j_call: TRBJ2-1; v_call: TRBV5-1; clone_size: NA; d_call: NA; cdr3_aa: CASSLEGFGYNEQFF; cdr3_nt: TGCGCCAGCAGCTTGGAGGGGTTCGGCTACAATGAGCAGTTCTTC
j_call: TRBJ1-1; v_call: TRBV27; clone_size: NA; d_call: NA; cdr3_aa: CASSLSWGVNTEAFF; cdr3_nt: TGTGCCAGCAGTTTATCGTGGGGAGTGAACACTGAAGCTTTCTTT
j_call: TRBJ2-5; v_call: TRBV18; clone_size: NA; d_call: NA; cdr3_aa: CASSPIEETQYF; cdr3_nt: TGTGCCAGCTCACCAATCGAAGAGACCCAGTACTTC
j_call: TRBJ1-4; v_call: TRBV9; clone_size: NA; d_call: NA; cdr3_aa: CASSTTGSSGEKLFF; cdr3_nt: TGTGCCAGCAGCACGACGGGGTCGAGTGGGGAAAAACTGTTTTTT
j_call: TRBJ1-2; v_call: TRBV27; clone_size: NA; d_call: NA; cdr3_aa: CASSLGPGSGDGYTF; cdr3_nt: TGTGCCAGCAGTTTAGGCCCGGGGAGCGGAGATGGCTACACCTTC
j_call: TRBJ1-2; v_call: TRBV6-1; clone_size: NA; d_call: NA; cdr3_aa: CASSESGGPHGYTF; cdr3_nt: TGTGCCAGCAGTGAATCGGGGGGGCCACATGGCTACACCTTC
j_call: TRBJ1-6; v_call: TRBV28; clone_size: NA; d_call: NA; cdr3_aa: CASAHSSSYNSPLHF; cdr3_nt: TGTGCCAGCGCCCACTCGTCTTCCTATAATTCACCCCTCCACTTT
j_call: TRBJ2-7; v_call: TRBV7-9; clone_size: NA; d_call: NA; cdr3_aa: CASSDKSGRSYEQYF; cdr3_nt: TGTGCCAGCAGTGATAAGTCAGGGCGCTCCTACGAGCAGTACTTC